The next 32 T cell receptor beta chains were all read from a single sample in a study of blood T cell repertoires in COVID-19 (dated by TCRdb to 2018 to 2021). To prepare the library, the immunoSEQ multiplex PCR assay was applied. TCRdb's version of the immuneACCESS table is confined to in-frame rearrangements and falls short of the full clone set. An unresolved V gene accounts for under half of the shortfall where checked; the remainder is of unknown origin. The sample table holds a few hundred thousand clones, of which approximately 86% were seen once. Just under 2% of the sample goes to the ten largest clones. The sequencing input was peripheral blood. The receptors come from a man aged 25 to 45 with active or convalescent COVID-19.

The chain couples TRBV5-4 to TRBJ1-1; D ambiguous. The CDR3 spans 14 residues. Looked up from germline, CDR1 is SGHNT and CDR2 is YYREEE (reference sequence). V lost 0 bases, J lost 4 bases, and 10 bases lay in between. This chain's CDR3 is CASSLVGVGTEAFF. In DNA form, the CDR3 reads TGTGCCAGCAGCTTGGTTGGAGTAGGCACTGAAGCTTTCTTT.

The table lists this clone with a few counts. The chain links TRBV15 to TRBJ2-7, with a weak D call TRBD2 (6 bases). V was shortened by 0 bases and J by 0 bases, with 18 bases between the two germline ends. Looked up from germline, CDR1 is LNHNV and CDR2 is YYDKDF (reference sequence). The CDR3 loop spans 18 amino acids. The CDR3 reads CATSRDRYIGTHSYEQYF. The CDR3 DNA reads as TGTGCCACCAGCAGAGATCGGTATATAGGGACTCACTCCTACGAGCAGTACTTC. The variable domain in full, with the rest retrieved from reference TRBV15 and TRBJ2-7, is DAMVIQNPRYQVTQFGKPVTLSCSQTLNHNVMYWYQQKSSQAPKLLFHYYDKDFNNEADTPDNFQSRRPNTSFCFLDIRSPGLGDTAMYLCATSRDRYIGTHSYEQYFGPGTRLTVT.

This chain connects TRBV6-2 or TRBV6-3 to TRBJ1-2; TRBD1 matches at 8 bases. The J segment lost 4 bases and the V segment lost 6 bases, leaving 4 bases of the junction unmatched. CDR1 and CDR2 from the germline V gene are MNHEY and SVGEGT. There are 13 residues in the CDR3. CDR3: CASSRTGTYGYTF. Written as DNA, the CDR3 is TGTGCCAGCAGCCGGACAGGGACCTATGGCTACACCTTC.

The rearrangement uses TRBV5-1 and TRBJ2-5, with 9 bases matching TRBD2. The ends lost 0 bases at V and 5 bases at J; junction bases unmatched: 8. Per the germline V gene, CDR1 is SGHRS and CDR2 is YFSETQ. The CDR3 is 16 residues long. CDR3 in amino acids: CASSLAGGGAVETQYF. The CDR3 DNA reads TGCGCCAGCAGCTTGGCGGGCGGGGGGGCCGTGGAGACCCAGTACTTC.

This clone came up a few times. Other DNA sequences in this sample translate to the same CDR3. This chain uses TRBV5-1 with TRBJ2-3; D not certain. Germline V gene sequence: CDR1 SGHRS, CDR2 YFSETQ. The CDR3 is 13 residues long. V shed 1 base and J shed 4 bases, with 7 bases lying between them. In DNA, the CDR3 is TGCGCCAGCAGCTTGTCGACTCCAGATACGCAGTATTTT. It is translated as CASSLSTPDTQYF.

The gene calls are TRBV10-2 and TRBJ1-1, with D perhaps TRBD1 (5 bases). From germline, CDR1 is WSHSY and CDR2 SAAADI. Trimming shortened V by 5 bases and J by 4 bases, and 20 bases separated the two germline ends. This CDR3 is built from 16 residues. The CDR3 DNA reads as TGCGCCAGCAGTCGGGTCGTTGCGGGGGTGGGCACTGAAGCTTTCTTT. Translated: CASSRVVAGVGTEAFF.

This chain connects TRBV27 to TRBJ1-6, with TRBD1 matching over 10 bases. The CDR3 loop spans 14 amino acids. In germline, CDR1 is MNHEY, CDR2 SMNVEV (reference sequence). After removal of 8 bases from V and 7 bases from J, the junction contained 5 bases not matched to a gene. The CDR3, as DNA: TGTGCCAGCCGATGGGGACAGGGGAATTCACCCCTCCACTTT. Protein: CASRWGQGNSPLHF.

This sequence joins TRBV19 and TRBJ1-5; no reliable D call. CDR3 size: 13 residues. Germline CDR1 and CDR2: LNHDA and SQIVND (reference sequence). V shed 7 bases and J shed 0 bases, with 7 bases lying between them. The DNA for the CDR3 is TGTGCCAGTAATCAGGATAGCAATCAGCCCCAGCATTTT. It translates to CASNQDSNQPQHF.

This sequence joins TRBV21-1 and TRBJ2-1; no DNA check was done on the table's D call, TRBD1. TRBV21-1 is flagged as a pseudogene. The CDR3 contains 15 residues. In nucleotides, the CDR3 is TGTGCCAGCAGCATACAGGGGGCGCGTCTAATTGAGCAGTTCTTC. It codes for CASSIQGARLIEQFF.

J is TRBJ2-7 and V is TRBV7-2; 9 positions agree with TRBD2. The junction had 4 bases not matched to a gene; V was cut back by 5 bases and J by 5 bases. Germline V gene sequence: CDR1 SGHTA, CDR2 FQGNSA. This CDR3 comprises 13 residues. In nucleotides, the CDR3 is TGTGCCAGCAGCCGCGGGACTAGCAACGAGCAGTACTTC. Protein: CASSRGTSNEQYF. Based on the CDR3 plus reference TRBV7-2 and TRBJ2-7, the full variable domain is GAGVSQSPSNKVTEKGKDVELRCDPISGHTALYWYRQSLGQGLEFLIYFQGNSAPDKSGLPSDRFSAERTGGSVSTLTIQRTQQEDSAVYLCASSRGTSNEQYFGPGTRLTVT.

This sequence joins TRBV7-9 and TRBJ2-3, with 7 bases fitting TRBD2. The V segment lost 5 bases and the J segment 5 bases; nucleotides outside the gene matches: 13. The CDR3 totals 16 residues. The germline CDR1 and CDR2 sequences are SEHNR and FQNEAQ (reference sequence). The CDR3 loop reads CASSPPDKLAVDTQYF. The CDR3 region has the DNA TGTGCCAGCAGCCCACCGGATAAGCTAGCGGTAGATACGCAGTATTTT.

The V call is TRBV15, the J call TRBJ1-3, with D unresolved. Germline V lookup: CDR1 LNHNV, CDR2 YYDKDF (reference sequence). The V end lost 0 bases, the J end lost 0 bases, and 9 bases lay between the germline ends. CDR3 length: 16 residues. In DNA form, the CDR3 reads TGTGCCACCAGCAGAGACCAAACGAGCTCTGGAAACACCATATATTTT. Translation: CATSRDQTSSGNTIYF.

This chain joins TRBV5-1 and TRBJ1-4; the match to TRBD1 covers 7 bases. The CDR3 spans 14 residues. Unmatched junction bases numbered 7, after V lost 7 bases and J lost 4 bases. Germline values: CDR1 SGHRS, CDR2 YFSETQ. The CDR3 region is CASAPGQNNEKLFF. CDR3 DNA: TGCGCCAGCGCCCCGGGACAGAATAATGAAAAACTGTTTTTT.

The chain employs TRBV5-4 and TRBJ2-3, with 8 bases matching TRBD1. Trimming at V came to 4 bases and at J to 3 bases, leaving 13 bases not matched to a gene. The CDR3 runs to 17 residues. Germline V lookup: CDR1 SGHNT, CDR2 YYREEE (reference sequence). This CDR3 reads CASSPLGQDRVTDTQYF. In nucleotides, the CDR3 is TGTGCCAGCAGCCCTTTGGGTCAGGACAGGGTAACAGATACGCAGTATTTT.

The rearrangement uses TRBV5-1 and TRBJ2-1; weak D call: TRBD2 (6 bases). The CDR3 totals 16 residues. Deletions cut 0 bases from V and 7 bases from J, with 17 bases between. Germline CDR1 reads SGHRS; CDR2 reads YFSETQ. The CDR3 reads CASSLALEGWSNEQFF. CDR3 coding DNA: TGCGCCAGCAGCTTGGCCTTGGAGGGATGGAGTAATGAGCAGTTCTTC. Full variable domain (rest looked up from reference TRBV5-1 and TRBJ2-1): KAGVTQTPRYLIKTRGQQVTLSCSPISGHRSVSWYQQTPGQGLQFLFEYFSETQRNKGNFPGRFSGRQFSNSRSEMNVSTLELGDSALYLCASSLALEGWSNEQFFGPGTRLTVL.

The rearrangement uses TRBV7-9 and TRBJ2-2; no reliable D call. V gave up 5 bases and J gave up 4 bases, with 11 bases separating them. Germline V lookup: CDR1 SEHNR, CDR2 FQNEAQ (reference sequence). The CDR3 is 14 amino acids. CDR3 sequence: CASSLISTTGELFF. CDR3 DNA: TGTGCCAGCAGCCTAATTAGTACCACCGGGGAGCTGTTTTTT.

The chain recombines TRBV3-1 (or the pseudogene TRBV3-2) with TRBJ2-1; D is ambiguous. CDR3 size: 15 residues. Per the germline V gene, CDR1 is LGHDT and CDR2 is YNNKEL (reference sequence). Trimming took 4 bases from V and 2 from J, leaving 12 bases between them. CDR3 residues: CASSPTPDTYNEQFF. CDR3 sequence (DNA): TGTGCCAGCAGCCCAACTCCCGATACCTACAATGAGCAGTTCTTC.

The table lists this clone with a count of one. The chain recombines TRBV29-1 with TRBJ2-1; D not resolved. CDR1 is SQVTM, CDR2 ANQGSEA, per germline. CDR3 length equals 15 residues. V was clipped by 3 bases and J by 0 bases, with 12 bases between them. CDR3 in DNA: TGCAGCGTTGAGTCAGGATTGCCCTCCTACAATGAGCAGTTCTTC. Translating it yields CSVESGLPSYNEQFF.

The chain has TRBV29-1 and TRBJ2-7, with 9 bases that match TRBD2. Germline-derived CDR1 and CDR2 are SQVTM and ANQGSEA. The CDR3 extends over 15 amino acids. Trimming removed 3 bases from V and 2 bases from J; junction bases left unmatched: 8. The CDR3 reads CSVEGGGARTYEQYF. The DNA of the CDR3 is TGCAGCGTTGAGGGCGGGGGGGCCCGGACCTACGAGCAGTACTTC.

V and J are TRBV19 and TRBJ1-2, with D unresolved. CDR1 and CDR2 (germline): LNHDA, SQIVND (reference sequence). Trimming pared 2 bases from V and 3 bases from J, leaving 7 bases between. This CDR3 contains 13 residues. CDR3 protein: CASSIKADYGYTF. The CDR3 DNA is TGTGCCAGTAGTATAAAGGCGGACTATGGCTACACCTTC.

This clone came up a few times. The V call is TRBV9, the J call TRBJ1-2, with a possible D match to TRBD1 (6 bases). CDR3 length: 15 amino acids. The V gene lost 4 bases and the J gene lost 5 bases, with 18 bases spanning the gap. From germline, CDR1 is SGDLS and CDR2 YYNGEE. The CDR3 reads CASSNQIGGAYGYTF. CDR3 bases: TGTGCCAGCAGCAATCAGATTGGGGGCGCATATGGCTACACCTTC. The whole variable domain, remainder taken from reference TRBV9 and TRBJ1-2, is DSGVTQTPKHLITATGQRVTLRCSPRSGDLSVYWYQQSLDQGLQFLIQYYNGEERAKGNILERFSAQQFPDLHSELNLSSLELGDSALYFCASSNQIGGAYGYTFGSGTRLTVV.

The chain is built from TRBV20-1 and TRBJ2-7; no clear D. CDR1 DFQATT and CDR2 SNEGSKA come from the germline V gene (reference sequence). V was shortened by 3 bases and J by 5 bases, with 23 bases between the two germline ends. CDR3 length: 16 amino acids. This chain's CDR3 is CSASHETPSPHNEQYF. In DNA form, the CDR3 reads TGCAGTGCTAGTCACGAAACGCCCAGTCCCCATAACGAGCAGTACTTC.

V gene TRBV18 combines with J gene TRBJ2-1; perhaps TRBD2 as D (6 bases). The germline gives CDR1 KGHSH, CDR2 LQKENI. CDR3 length: 16 residues. Trimming cost V 0 bases and J 5 bases, with 14 bases left between them. The CDR3 DNA reads as TGTGCCAGCTCACCACCCAAGGGACTCGAAAACAATGAGCAGTTCTTC. Translating it yields CASSPPKGLENNEQFF.

This chain joins TRBV15 and TRBJ2-1; D remains unclear. Trimming shortened V by 5 bases and J by 0 bases, and 14 bases separated the two germline ends. The V gene's germline CDR1 is LNHNV and CDR2 YYDKDF (reference sequence). The CDR3 loop spans 16 amino acids. The CDR3 sequence is CATSLPSPSSYNEQFF. DNA of the CDR3: TGTGCCACCAGCCTGCCAAGCCCGAGCTCCTACAATGAGCAGTTCTTC.

The J gene is TRBJ2-7, the V gene TRBV5-1; 9 nucleotides agree with TRBD1. This CDR3 has 13 amino acids. Germline V gene sequence: CDR1 SGHRS, CDR2 YFSETQ. Unmatched junction bases numbered 7, after V lost 8 bases and J lost 4 bases. The DNA of the CDR3 is TGCGCCAGTACCGGGACAGGGCCTTACGAGCAGTACTTC. The encoded protein is CASTGTGPYEQYF.

The chain carries TRBV5-1 and TRBJ2-3; D is undetermined. Germline assignment: CDR1 SGHRS and CDR2 YFSETQ. V was clipped by 6 bases and J by 0 bases, with 11 bases between them. This CDR3 spans 14 amino acids. The CDR3 region has the DNA TGCGCCAGCACCAGGCTACCTAGCACAGATACGCAGTATTTT. As protein: CASTRLPSTDTQYF.

This chain links TRBV6-1 with TRBJ1-6; D uncertain. Germline loops: CDR1 MNHNS, CDR2 SASEGT. The V end was cut by 2 bases, the J end by 10 bases, with 15 bases between. The CDR3 spans 15 residues. CDR3 residues: CASSELSGIRSPLHF. The CDR3 DNA is TGTGCCAGCAGTGAATTGAGCGGCATTCGGTCACCCCTCCACTTT.

The chain combines TRBV3-1 (or the pseudogene TRBV3-2) with TRBJ1-1; possible D gene TRBD1, 6 bases. Trimming stripped 3 bases from V and 8 bases from J, with 10 bases between. The germline CDR1 and CDR2 sequences are LGHDT and YNNKEL (reference sequence). This CDR3 contains 12 residues. The CDR3 nucleotides read TGTGCCAGCAGCCACATACAGGGCGAAGCTTTCTTT. Translation: CASSHIQGEAFF.

CDR3: CASSAGWVVSPLHF. CDR3 bases: TGTGCCAGCAGCGCCGGGTGGGTGGTCTCACCCCTCCACTTT. J is TRBJ1-6 and V is TRBV7-9; D gene ambiguous. The length of the CDR3 is 14 residues. V gave up 5 bases and J gave up 10 bases, with 15 bases separating them. The germline V gene has CDR1 SEHNR and CDR2 FQNEAQ (reference sequence).

This clone was recorded once. The genes are TRBV3-1 (or the pseudogene TRBV3-2) and TRBJ2-1; D is uncertain. The V gene's germline CDR1 is LGHDT and CDR2 YNNKEL (reference sequence). This CDR3 contains 13 residues. V was trimmed by 0 bases and J by 5 bases, leaving 5 bases between them. The CDR3 loop reads CASSQEQDNEQFF. CDR3 bases: TGTGCCAGCAGCCAAGAGCAGGACAATGAGCAGTTCTTC.

This chain joins TRBV27 and TRBJ2-3; the match to TRBD2 covers 7 bases. V lost 8 bases, J lost 6 bases, and 11 bases stayed unmatched. Germline loops: CDR1 MNHEY, CDR2 SMNVEV (reference sequence). The CDR3 covers 14 residues. The CDR3 here is CASLGLGAGDTQYF. DNA for the CDR3: TGTGCCAGCCTTGGACTAGGGGCTGGGGATACGCAGTATTTT.

The chain combines TRBV15 with TRBJ2-1; TRBD2 matches at 11 bases. The CDR3 runs to 16 residues. The germline gives CDR1 LNHNV, CDR2 YYDKDF (reference sequence). The J segment lost 9 bases and the V segment lost 2 bases, leaving 9 bases of the junction unmatched. The CDR3 is CATSRKPLAGGVEQFF. The CDR3, as DNA: TGTGCCACCAGCAGAAAACCCTTAGCGGGGGGGGTTGAGCAGTTCTTC.